This T cell receptor beta chain was recovered during a study of blood T cells in healthy people across ages. Every sample had a minimum of 6.5 million PBMCs isolated. After removal of 5 bases from V and 2 bases from J, the junction contained 5 bases not matched to a gene. The CDR3 is 16 amino acids. Germline CDR1 reads SGHAT; CDR2 reads FQNNGV. Then a second PCR, running about 6 to 12 cycles, was carried out with a sample-barcoded 5' primer and a J-beta primer mix. MiXCR, run by TCRdb on the 5' RACE reads, gives a single entry per CDR3 protein. Among about 1.4 million distinct CDR3 sequences listed, approximately 59% were seen once.

The chain carries TRBV11-2 and TRBJ2-3; 12 bases are a match to TRBD2. The clonotype originates from a man in his late teens or twenties in good health. Sequenced input: blood. The CDR3 DNA follows: TGTGCCAGCAGCCCTGGACTAGCGGGGTTCACAGATACGCAGTATTTT. This gives the protein CASSPGLAGFTDTQYF.